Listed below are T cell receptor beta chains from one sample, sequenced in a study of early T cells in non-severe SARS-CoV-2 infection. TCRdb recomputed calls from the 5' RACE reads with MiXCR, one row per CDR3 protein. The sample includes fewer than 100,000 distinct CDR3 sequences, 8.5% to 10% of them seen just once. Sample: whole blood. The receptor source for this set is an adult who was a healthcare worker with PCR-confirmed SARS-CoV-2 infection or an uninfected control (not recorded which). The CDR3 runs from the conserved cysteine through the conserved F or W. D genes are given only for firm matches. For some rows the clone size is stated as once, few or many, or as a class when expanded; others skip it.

CASSWTGGSYGYTF	TGTGCCAGCAGTTGGACAGGGGGCTCCTATGGCTACACCTTC	TRBV28	TRBJ1-2	TRBD1	many
CASSNSGRNTDTQYF	TGTGCCAGCAGCAATAGCGGGAGGAACACAGATACGCAGTATTTT	TRBV7-6	TRBJ2-3	TRBD2	.
CASSPTSGSFGANVLTF	TGCGCCAGCAGCCCAACTAGCGGGAGTTTCGGGGCCAACGTCCTGACTTTC	TRBV5-1	TRBJ2-6	TRBD2	.
CASSEPDHSGELFF	TGTGCCAGCAGTGAACCCGACCATAGCGGGGAGCTGTTTTTT	TRBV2	TRBJ2-2	.	many
CASSLRGSAQPQHF	TGTGCCAGCAGTTTAAGGGGAAGCGCTCAGCCCCAGCATTTT	TRBV12-3/TRBV12-4	TRBJ1-5	.	many
CASSSGTANTGELFF	TGTGCCAGCAGCTCAGGGACAGCTAACACCGGGGAGCTGTTTTTT	TRBV11-3	TRBJ2-2	TRBD1	.
CASSAQDRGVEGNQPQHF	TGTGCCAGCAGCGCCCAAGACAGGGGTGTAGAGGGCAATCAGCCCCAGCATTTT	TRBV9	TRBJ1-5	TRBD1	few
CASSQGQVMNTEAFF	TGTGCCAGCAGCCAAGGACAGGTTATGAACACTGAAGCTTTCTTT	TRBV27	TRBJ1-1	TRBD1	many
CASSLSGTPDSEQFF	TGCGCCAGCAGCCTTAGCGGGACACCTGATTCTGAGCAGTTCTTC	TRBV5-1	TRBJ2-1	TRBD2	many
CASSPLAGVYEQYF	TGTGCCAGCAGCCCACTAGCGGGCGTCTACGAGCAGTACTTC	TRBV28	TRBJ2-7	TRBD2	.
CASSPQGSLNQPQHF	TGTGCCAGCAGCCCACAGGGGTCCCTCAATCAGCCCCAGCATTTT	TRBV3-1	TRBJ1-5	TRBD1	many
CAIRTDHQETQYF	TGTGCCATCAGGACCGACCACCAAGAGACCCAGTACTTC	TRBV10-3	TRBJ2-5	.	few
CASSLRDTGVSYNEQFF	TGTGCCAGCAGCCTCCGGGACACCGGTGTATCCTACAATGAGCAGTTCTTC	TRBV7-9	TRBJ2-1	.	many